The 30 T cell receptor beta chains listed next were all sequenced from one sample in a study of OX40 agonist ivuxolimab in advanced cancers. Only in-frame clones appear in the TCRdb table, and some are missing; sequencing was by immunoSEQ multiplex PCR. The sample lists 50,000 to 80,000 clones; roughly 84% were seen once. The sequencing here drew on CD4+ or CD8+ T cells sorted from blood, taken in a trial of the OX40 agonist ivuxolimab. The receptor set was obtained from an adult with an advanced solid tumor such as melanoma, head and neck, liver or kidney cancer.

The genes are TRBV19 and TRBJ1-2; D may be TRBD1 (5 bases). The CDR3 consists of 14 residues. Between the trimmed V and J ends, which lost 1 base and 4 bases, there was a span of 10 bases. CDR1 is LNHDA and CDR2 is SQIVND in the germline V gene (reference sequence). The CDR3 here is CASSIAGTGYGYTF. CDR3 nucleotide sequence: TGTGCCAGTAGTATAGCCGGGACGGGCTATGGCTACACCTTC. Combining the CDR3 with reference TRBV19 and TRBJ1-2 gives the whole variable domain DGGITQSPKYLFRKEGQNVTLSCEQNLNHDAMYWYRQDPGQGLRLIYYSQIVNDFQKGDIAEGYSVSREKKESFPLTVTSAQKNPTAFYLCASSIAGTGYGYTFGSGTRLTVV.

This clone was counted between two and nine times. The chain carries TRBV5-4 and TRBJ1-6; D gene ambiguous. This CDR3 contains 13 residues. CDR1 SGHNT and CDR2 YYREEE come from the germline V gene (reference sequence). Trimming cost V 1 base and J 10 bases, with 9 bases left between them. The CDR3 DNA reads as TGTGCCAGCAGCTTGACAGACGACTCACCCCTCCACTTT. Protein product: CASSLTDDSPLHF.

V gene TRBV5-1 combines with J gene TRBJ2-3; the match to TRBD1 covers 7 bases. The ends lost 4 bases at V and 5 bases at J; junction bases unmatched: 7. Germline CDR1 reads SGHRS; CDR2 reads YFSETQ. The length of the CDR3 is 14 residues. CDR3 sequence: CASSGGTGEDTQYF. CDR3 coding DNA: TGCGCCAGCAGCGGGGGAACAGGGGAAGATACGCAGTATTTT.

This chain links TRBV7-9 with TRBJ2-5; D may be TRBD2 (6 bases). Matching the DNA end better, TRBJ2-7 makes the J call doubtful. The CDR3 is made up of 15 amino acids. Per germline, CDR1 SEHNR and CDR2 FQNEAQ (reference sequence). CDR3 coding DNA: TGTGCCAGCAGCTCCCGGGACTCGTTGGGATACGAGCAGTACTTC. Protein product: CASSSRDSLGYEQYF.

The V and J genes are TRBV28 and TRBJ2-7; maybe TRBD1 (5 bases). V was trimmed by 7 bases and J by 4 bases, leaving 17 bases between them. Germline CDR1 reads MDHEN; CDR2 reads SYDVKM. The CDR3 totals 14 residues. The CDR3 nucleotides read TGTGCCAGCACTAGAAGGACACCACCTTACGAGCAGTACTTC. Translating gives CASTRRTPPYEQYF.

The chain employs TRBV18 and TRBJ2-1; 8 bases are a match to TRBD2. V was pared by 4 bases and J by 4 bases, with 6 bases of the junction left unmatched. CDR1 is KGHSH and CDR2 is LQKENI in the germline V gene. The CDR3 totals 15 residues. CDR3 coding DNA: TGTGCCAGCTCACAAAAGCGGGGGCAGTACAATGAGCAGTTCTTC. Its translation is CASSQKRGQYNEQFF.

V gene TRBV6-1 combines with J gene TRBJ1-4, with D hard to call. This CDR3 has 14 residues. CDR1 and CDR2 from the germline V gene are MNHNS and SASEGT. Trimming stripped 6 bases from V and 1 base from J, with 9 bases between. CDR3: CASRERVTNEKLFF. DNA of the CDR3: TGTGCCAGCAGGGAAAGGGTAACTAATGAAAAACTGTTTTTT.

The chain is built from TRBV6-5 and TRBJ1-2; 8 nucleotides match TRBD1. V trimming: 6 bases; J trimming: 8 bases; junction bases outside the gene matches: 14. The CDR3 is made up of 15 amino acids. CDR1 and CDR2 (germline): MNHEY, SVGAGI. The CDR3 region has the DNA TGTGCCAGCAGGGGGGGGGCAGGGGGCTGGATAGGCTACACCTTC. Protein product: CASRGGAGGWIGYTF.

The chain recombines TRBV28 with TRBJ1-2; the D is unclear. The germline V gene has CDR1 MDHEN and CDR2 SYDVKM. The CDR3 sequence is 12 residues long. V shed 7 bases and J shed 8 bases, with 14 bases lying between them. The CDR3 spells CASTGPLGGYTF. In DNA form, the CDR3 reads TGTGCCAGCACCGGGCCCCTAGGAGGCTACACCTTC.

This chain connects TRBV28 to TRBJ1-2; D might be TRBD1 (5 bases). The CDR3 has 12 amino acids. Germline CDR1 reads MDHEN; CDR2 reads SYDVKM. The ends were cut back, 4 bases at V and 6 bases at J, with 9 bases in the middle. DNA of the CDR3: TGTGCCAGCAGTTCCCGGGGGGATGGCTACACCTTC. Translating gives CASSSRGDGYTF.

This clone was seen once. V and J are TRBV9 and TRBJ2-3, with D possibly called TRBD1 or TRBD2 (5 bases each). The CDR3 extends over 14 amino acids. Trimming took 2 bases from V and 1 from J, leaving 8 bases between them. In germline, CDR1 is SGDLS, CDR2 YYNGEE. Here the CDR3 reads CASSVGPGTDTQYF. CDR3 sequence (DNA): TGTGCCAGCAGCGTGGGACCGGGCACAGATACGCAGTATTTT.

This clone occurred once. This CDR3 is CASTNDDRVPGGYTF. CDR3 in DNA: TGTGCCAGCACCAACGACGACAGGGTTCCAGGGGGCTACACCTTC. The gene calls are TRBV6-6 and TRBJ1-2; 7 nucleotides align to TRBD1. Losses at the gene ends were 7 bases for V and 8 bases for J; bases not matched to a gene: 16. This CDR3 has 15 amino acids. From germline, CDR1 is MNHNY and CDR2 SVGAGI (reference sequence).

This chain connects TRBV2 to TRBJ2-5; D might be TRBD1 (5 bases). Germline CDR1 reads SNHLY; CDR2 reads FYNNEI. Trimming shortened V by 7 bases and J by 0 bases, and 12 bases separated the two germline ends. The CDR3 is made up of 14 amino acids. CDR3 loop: CASIAGRYQETQYF. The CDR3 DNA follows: TGTGCCAGCATAGCAGGGCGGTACCAAGAGACCCAGTACTTC.

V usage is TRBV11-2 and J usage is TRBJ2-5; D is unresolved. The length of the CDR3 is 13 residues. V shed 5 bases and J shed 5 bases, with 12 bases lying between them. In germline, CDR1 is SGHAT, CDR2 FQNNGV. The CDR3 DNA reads TGTGCCAGCAGCGGGCAAAGGCAGGAGACCCAGTACTTC. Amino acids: CASSGQRQETQYF.

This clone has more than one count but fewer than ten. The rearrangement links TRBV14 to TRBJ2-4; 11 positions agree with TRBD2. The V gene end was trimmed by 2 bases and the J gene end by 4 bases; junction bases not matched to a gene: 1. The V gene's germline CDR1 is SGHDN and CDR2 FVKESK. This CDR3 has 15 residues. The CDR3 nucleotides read TGTGCCAGCAGCCAACGACTAGCGGGAAAAAACATTCAGTACTTC. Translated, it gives CASSQRLAGKNIQYF.

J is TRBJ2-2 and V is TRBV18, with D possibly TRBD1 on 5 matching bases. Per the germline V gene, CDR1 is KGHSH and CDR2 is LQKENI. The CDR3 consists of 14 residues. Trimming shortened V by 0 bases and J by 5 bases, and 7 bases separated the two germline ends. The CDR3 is CASSPPRVTGELFF. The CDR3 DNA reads TGTGCCAGCTCACCACCCAGGGTTACCGGGGAGCTGTTTTTT.

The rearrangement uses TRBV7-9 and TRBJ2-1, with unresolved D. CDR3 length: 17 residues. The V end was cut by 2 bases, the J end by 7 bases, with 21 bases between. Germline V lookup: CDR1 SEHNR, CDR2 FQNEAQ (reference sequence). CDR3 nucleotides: TGTGCCAGCAGCTTATGGGGAATTGGGTTGAGAGGAAATGAGCAGTTCTTC. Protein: CASSLWGIGLRGNEQFF.

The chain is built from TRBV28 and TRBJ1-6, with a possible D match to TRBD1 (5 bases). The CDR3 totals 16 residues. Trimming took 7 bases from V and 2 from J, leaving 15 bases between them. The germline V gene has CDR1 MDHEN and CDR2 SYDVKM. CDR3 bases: TGTGCCAGCACCCCTGAGAGGGGTACCTATAATTCACCCCTCCACTTT. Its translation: CASTPERGTYNSPLHF.

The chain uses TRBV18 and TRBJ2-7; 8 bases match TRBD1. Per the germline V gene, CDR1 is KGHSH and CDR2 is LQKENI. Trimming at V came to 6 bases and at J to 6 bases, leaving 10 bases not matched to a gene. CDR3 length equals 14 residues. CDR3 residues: CASSYTGGSGEQYF. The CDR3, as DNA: TGTGCCAGCTCGTATACAGGGGGGTCCGGCGAGCAGTACTTC. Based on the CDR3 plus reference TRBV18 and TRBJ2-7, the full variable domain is NAGVMQNPRHLVRRRGQEARLRCSPMKGHSHVYWYRQLPEEGLKFMVYLQKENIIDESGMPKERFSAEFPKEGPSILRIQQVVRGDSAAYFCASSYTGGSGEQYFGPGTRLTVT.

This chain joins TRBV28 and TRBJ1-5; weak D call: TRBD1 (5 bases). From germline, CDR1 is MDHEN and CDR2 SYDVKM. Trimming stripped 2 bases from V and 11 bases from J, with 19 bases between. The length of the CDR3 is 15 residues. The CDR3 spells CASSLGGGGALTQHF. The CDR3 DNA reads TGTGCCAGCAGTTTAGGTGGCGGGGGAGCCCTGACCCAGCATTTT.

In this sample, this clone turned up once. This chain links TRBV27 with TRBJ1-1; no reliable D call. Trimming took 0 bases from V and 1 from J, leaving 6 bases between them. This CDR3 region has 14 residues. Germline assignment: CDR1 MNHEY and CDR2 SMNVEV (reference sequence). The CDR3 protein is CASSLSLGNTEAFF. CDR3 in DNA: TGTGCCAGCAGTTTATCGTTGGGGAACACTGAAGCTTTCTTT.

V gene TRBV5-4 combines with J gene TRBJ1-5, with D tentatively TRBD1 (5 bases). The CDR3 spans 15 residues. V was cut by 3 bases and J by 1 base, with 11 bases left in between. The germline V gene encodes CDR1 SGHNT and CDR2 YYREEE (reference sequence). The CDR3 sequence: CASSSGTASNQPQHF. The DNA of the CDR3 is TGTGCCAGCAGCTCTGGGACGGCCAGCAATCAGCCCCAGCATTTT.

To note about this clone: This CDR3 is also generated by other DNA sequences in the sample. The CDR3 loop is CASGLAGEFYYEQYF. CDR3 bases: TGTGCCAGCGGACTGGCGGGGGAGTTTTACTACGAGCAGTACTTC. The chain has TRBV7-8 and TRBJ2-7; 7 positions match TRBD2. This CDR3 is built from 15 residues. Germline CDR1 SGHVS, CDR2 FQNEAQ. V was pared by 8 bases and J by 3 bases, with 13 bases of the junction left unmatched.

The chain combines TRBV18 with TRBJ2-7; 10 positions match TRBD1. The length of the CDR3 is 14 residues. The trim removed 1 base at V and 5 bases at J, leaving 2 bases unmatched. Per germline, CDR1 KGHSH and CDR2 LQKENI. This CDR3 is CASSPRGTGDEQYF. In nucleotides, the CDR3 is TGTGCCAGCTCACCACGAGGGACAGGGGACGAGCAGTACTTC.

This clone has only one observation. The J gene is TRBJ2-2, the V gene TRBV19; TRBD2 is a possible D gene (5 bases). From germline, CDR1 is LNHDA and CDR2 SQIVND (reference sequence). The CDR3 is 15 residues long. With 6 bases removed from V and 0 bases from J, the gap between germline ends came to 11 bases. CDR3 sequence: CASSPGNANTGELFF. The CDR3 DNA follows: TGTGCCAGTAGCCCGGGAAACGCGAACACCGGGGAGCTGTTTTTT.

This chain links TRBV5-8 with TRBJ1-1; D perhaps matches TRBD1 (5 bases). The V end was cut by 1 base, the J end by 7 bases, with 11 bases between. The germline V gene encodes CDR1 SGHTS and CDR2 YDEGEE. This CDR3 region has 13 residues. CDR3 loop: CASSLWGGNEAFF. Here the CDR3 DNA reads TGTGCCAGCAGCTTGTGGGGCGGGAATGAAGCTTTCTTT.

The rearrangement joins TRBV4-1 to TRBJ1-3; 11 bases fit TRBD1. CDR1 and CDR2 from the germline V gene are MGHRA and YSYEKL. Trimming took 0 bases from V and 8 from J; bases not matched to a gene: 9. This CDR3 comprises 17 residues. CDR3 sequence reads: CASSQDGTGGIGDTIYF. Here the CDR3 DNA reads TGCGCCAGCAGCCAAGATGGGACAGGGGGGATAGGAGACACCATATATTTT.

The CDR3 DNA reads as TGTGCCAGCAGCCCCAGCGGGGGTCGTGCAGGGAGCTCCTACAATGAGCAGTTCTTC. Protein: CASSPSGGRAGSSYNEQFF. This rearrangement joins TRBV9 to TRBJ2-1; TRBD2 aligns across 8 bases. Germline V gene sequence: CDR1 SGDLS, CDR2 YYNGEE. V lost 4 bases, J lost 0 bases, and 15 bases stayed unmatched. This CDR3 spans 19 amino acids.

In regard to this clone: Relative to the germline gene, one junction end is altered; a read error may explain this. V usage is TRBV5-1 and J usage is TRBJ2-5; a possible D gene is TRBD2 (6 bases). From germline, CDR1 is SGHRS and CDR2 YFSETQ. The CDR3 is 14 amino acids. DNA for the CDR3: TGCACCAGCAGCTTGGAACGGGCTAGCGATAACCAGTACTTC. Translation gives CTSSLERASDNQYF.

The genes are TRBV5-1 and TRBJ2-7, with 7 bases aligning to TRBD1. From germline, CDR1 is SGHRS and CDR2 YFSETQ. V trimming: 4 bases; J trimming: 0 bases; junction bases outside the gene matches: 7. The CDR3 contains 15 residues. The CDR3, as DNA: TGCGCCAGCAGCCTCACAGGGGTTTCCTCCTACGAGCAGTACTTC. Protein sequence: CASSLTGVSSYEQYF.